This T cell receptor (beta chain) was recovered during a study of T cells after yellow fever vaccination. This clonotype came up a few times. Its target is unknown. TCRdb re-derived calls from the 5' RACE reads in MiXCR, one entry per CDR3 protein. The sample has under 600,000 distinct CDR3 sequences, approximately 13% seen once. Study observations and caveats: Peak timing came faster in the weaker secondary response, day 5 versus 15.

Germline V CDR1 and CDR2: MNHEY, SVGEGT. The V end lost 3 bases, the J end lost 1 base, and 7 bases lay between the germline ends. This CDR3 has 15 residues. The chain employs TRBV6-2 or TRBV6-3 and TRBJ2-6; either TRBD1 or TRBD2 may fit D (5 bases each). This sequence was found in a man aged 25-45 years who received the YFV17D yellow fever vaccine. The source material was PBMCs, sampled on the day of the yellow fever booster vaccination. The CDR3 sequence: CASSYEGSGANVLTF. CDR3 bases: TGTGCCAGCAGTTATGAGGGGTCTGGGGCCAACGTCCTGACTTTC.